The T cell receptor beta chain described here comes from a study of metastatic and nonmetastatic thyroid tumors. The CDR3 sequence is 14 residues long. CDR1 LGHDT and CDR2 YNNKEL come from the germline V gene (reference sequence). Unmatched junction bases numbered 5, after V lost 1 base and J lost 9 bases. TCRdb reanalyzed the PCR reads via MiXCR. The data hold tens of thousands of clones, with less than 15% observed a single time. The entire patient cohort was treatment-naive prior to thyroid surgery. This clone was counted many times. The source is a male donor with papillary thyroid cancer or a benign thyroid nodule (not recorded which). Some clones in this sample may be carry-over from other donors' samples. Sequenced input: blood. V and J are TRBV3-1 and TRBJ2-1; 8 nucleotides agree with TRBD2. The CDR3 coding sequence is TGTGCCAGCAGCCAAGCGGGAGGGCCGCGTGAGCAGTTCTTC. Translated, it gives CASSQAGGPREQFF.